This T cell receptor beta chain was observed in a study of blood T cell repertoires in COVID-19 (dated by TCRdb to the early 2020s). Notes on the research overall: Samples from collaborators originated in the United States, Italy and Spain and spanned both the acute and convalescent phases of COVID-19. The material from the prospective study consisted of cDNA or gDNA derived from T cells, B-cell-depleted T cells, or PBMCs. The dataset comprised deeply sampled blood TCRbeta repertoires from subjects exposed to, actively infected with, or recovered from COVID-19. The repertoires were made available in a free public database intended to serve as a resource for research on the immune response to SARS-CoV-2. The samples were drawn from two sources: the first 160 participants of the ongoing ImmuneRACE study, and over 950 subjects contributed by 6 global collaborators. The sample metadata nearly always contained a de-identified subject ID, COVID-19 status, age in years and sex. Where available, HLA class I and class II types were taken from metadata supplied by the sample provider and were not determined by assay-based typing. The full study reports these points: The amount of clinical and demographic metadata varied by source and participant and was provided uncurated.

As to this clone: It lacks a known antigen. There are no base qualities to consult, and no much larger clone falls within one base.

CDR1 and CDR2 (MRHNA, SNTAGT) derive from the germline V gene. The cysteine opens and the phenylalanine closes a CDR3 of 16 amino acids. The kept DNA is CDR3 alone, 48 bases in frame from the first base. The V and J ends are trimmed by 6 bases and 4 bases, leaving 19 bases between them. The collaborating institutions used their own protocols to collect whole blood in K2EDTA tubes. For TCRbeta analysis, collaborator samples were shipped as frozen whole blood, as isolated PBMCs, or as DNA extracted from either sample type. The immunoSEQ Assay, a bias-controlled multiplex PCR, was used to amplify TCRbeta CDR3 regions from genomic DNA. In the authors' own workflow: The number of nucleated cells in each sample was estimated by amplification of reference gene primers within the assay. Sequence reads were collapsed and filtered to measure the absolute abundance of every unique TCRbeta CDR3 rearrangement. Productive Simpson clonality was computed per sample as the square root of Simpson's diversity index over productive rearrangements. The table comes from immuneACCESS by way of TCRdb, which keeps in-frame sequences with V and J called. Part of the clones is missing from these tables; in studies checked, under half for an unresolved V gene and the rest for unknown reasons. The DNA gave D and trimming, while V, J and clone size come from that table. The sample includes 100,000 to 150,000 clones, with roughly 74% observed a single time. Around 5.5% of the sample goes to the ten largest clones.

The chain uses TRBV6-4 and TRBJ2-1; 6 matching bases give a weak D call of TRBD2. Material: peripheral blood. This clonotype was sampled from a man aged 55 to 70 with acute or convalescent COVID-19. The DNA is as follows: TGTGCCAGCAGCCAAGAGTTGGCGGGGCATTACAATGAGCAGTTCTTC. Translated, it gives CASSQELAGHYNEQFF.